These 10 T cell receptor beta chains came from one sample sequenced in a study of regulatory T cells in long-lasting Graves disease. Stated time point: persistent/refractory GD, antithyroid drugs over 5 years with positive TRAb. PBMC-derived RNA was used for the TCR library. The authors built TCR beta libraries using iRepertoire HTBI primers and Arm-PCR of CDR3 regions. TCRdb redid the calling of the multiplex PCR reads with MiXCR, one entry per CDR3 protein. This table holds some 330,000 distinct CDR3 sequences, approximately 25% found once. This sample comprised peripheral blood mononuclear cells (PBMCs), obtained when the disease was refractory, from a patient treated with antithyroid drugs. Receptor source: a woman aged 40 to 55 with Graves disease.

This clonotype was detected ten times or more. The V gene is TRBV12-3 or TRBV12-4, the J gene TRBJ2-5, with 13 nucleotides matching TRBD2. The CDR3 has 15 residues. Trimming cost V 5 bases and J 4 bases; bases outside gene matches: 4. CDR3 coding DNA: TGTGCCAGCAGTCCGGGACTAGCGGGATCAGAGACCCAGTACTTC. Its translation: CASSPGLAGSETQYF.

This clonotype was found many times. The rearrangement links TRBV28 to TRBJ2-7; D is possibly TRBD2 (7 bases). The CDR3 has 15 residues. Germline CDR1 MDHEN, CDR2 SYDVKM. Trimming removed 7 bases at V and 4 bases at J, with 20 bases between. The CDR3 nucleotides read TGTGCCAGCATCTCGGGCGGCGGGGGACAATACGAGCAGTACTTC. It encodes CASISGGGGQYEQYF.

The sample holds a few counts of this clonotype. CDR3 in amino acids: CATSQQGALHEQFF. The CDR3 DNA reads as TGTGCCACCAGCCAACAGGGGGCTCTGCATGAGCAGTTCTTC. This rearrangement joins TRBV24-1 to TRBJ2-1, with 9 bases matching TRBD1. V was clipped by 7 bases and J by 8 bases; unmatched bases: 8. Germline lookup yields CDR1 KGHDR and CDR2 SFDVKD. CDR3 length equals 14 residues.

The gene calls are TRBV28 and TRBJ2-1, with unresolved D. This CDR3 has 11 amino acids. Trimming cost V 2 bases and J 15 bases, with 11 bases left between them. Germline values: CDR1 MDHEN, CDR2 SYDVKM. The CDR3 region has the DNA TGTGCCAGCAGTTTAAAACTGGTGGCGTTCTTC. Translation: CASSLKLVAFF.

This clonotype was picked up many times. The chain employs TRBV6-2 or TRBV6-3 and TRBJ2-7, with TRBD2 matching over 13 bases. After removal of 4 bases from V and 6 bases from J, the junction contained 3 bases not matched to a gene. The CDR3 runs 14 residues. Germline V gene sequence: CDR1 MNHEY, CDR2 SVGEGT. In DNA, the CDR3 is TGTGCCAGCAGTTGGGGACTAGCGGGAACCGAGCAGTACTTC. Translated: CASSWGLAGTEQYF.

CDR3: CASRPTGGHGYTF. CDR3 coding DNA: TGTGCCAGCAGGCCGACAGGGGGTCATGGCTACACCTTC. The rearrangement uses TRBV28 and TRBJ1-2, with 9 bases matching TRBD1. Germline V gene data show CDR1 as MDHEN and CDR2 as SYDVKM. The CDR3 runs to 13 residues. V shed 6 bases, J shed 6 bases, and the junction held 5 bases outside the gene matches.

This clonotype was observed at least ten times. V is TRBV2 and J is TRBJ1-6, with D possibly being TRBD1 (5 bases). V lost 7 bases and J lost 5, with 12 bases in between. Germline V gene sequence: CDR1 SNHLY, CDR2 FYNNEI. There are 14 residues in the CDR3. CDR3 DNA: TGTGCCAGCAAGCCGGGACTTGATAATTCACCCCTCCACTTT. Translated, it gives CASKPGLDNSPLHF.

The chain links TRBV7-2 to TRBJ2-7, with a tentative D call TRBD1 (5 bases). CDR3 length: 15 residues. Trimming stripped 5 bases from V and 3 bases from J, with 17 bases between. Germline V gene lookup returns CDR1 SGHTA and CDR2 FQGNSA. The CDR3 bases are TGTGCCAGCAGCCGAGTACAGGTTTCTTTCTACGAGCAGTACTTC. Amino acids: CASSRVQVSFYEQYF.

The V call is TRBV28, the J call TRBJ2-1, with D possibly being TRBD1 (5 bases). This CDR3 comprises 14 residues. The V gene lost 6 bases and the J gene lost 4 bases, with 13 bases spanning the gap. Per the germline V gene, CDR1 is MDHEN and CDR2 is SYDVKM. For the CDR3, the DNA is TGTGCCAGCAGCCCAGGGTACCATTACAATGAGCAGTTCTTC. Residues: CASSPGYHYNEQFF.

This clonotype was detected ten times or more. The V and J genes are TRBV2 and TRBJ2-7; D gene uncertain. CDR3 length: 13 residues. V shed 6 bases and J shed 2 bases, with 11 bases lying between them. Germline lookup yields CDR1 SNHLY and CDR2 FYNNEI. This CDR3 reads CASRRTAAYEQYF. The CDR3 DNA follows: TGTGCCAGCAGGAGGACGGCCGCCTACGAGCAGTACTTC.